The rows below give T cell receptor beta chains drawn from one sample of a study of blood T cell repertoires in COVID-19. The data were produced by immunoSEQ multiplex PCR, yet TCRdb's version contains in-frame clones alone and is incomplete. The profile covers fewer than 200,000 clones, with around four fifths appearing a single time and 3.5% to 5% taken by the ten largest. Sequenced sample: PBMCs or T cells enriched from blood (not recorded which). The receptors originated from a woman in her forties or fifties who had recovered from COVID-19. CDR3s include the opening cysteine and the closing phenylalanine or tryptophan. A D gene is named only where the DNA matches it firmly. Where a row states a size, it is once, few, many or the class of an expanded clone; other rows omit it.

size,D,V,J,CDR3,DNA
NA,NA,TRBV7-9,TRBJ2-2,CASRDTANTGELFF,TGTGCCAGCAGGGATACAGCGAACACCGGGGAGCTGTTTTTT
NA,NA,TRBV14,TRBJ1-2,CASSPDRYYGYTF,TGTGCCAGCAGCCCGGACAGATACTATGGCTACACCTTC
NA,TRBD1,TRBV5-5,TRBJ1-4,CASREGETGINERLFF,TGTGCCAGCAGAGAAGGGGAGACAGGGATTAATGAAAGACTGTTTTTT
NA,NA,TRBV19,TRBJ1-5,CASSKQASNQPQHF,TGTGCCAGTAGTAAGCAGGCCAGCAATCAGCCCCAGCATTTT
once,NA,TRBV18,TRBJ1-5,CASSTGRDQPQHF,TGTGCCAGCTCTACAGGGAGGGATCAGCCCCAGCATTTT
NA,NA,TRBV19,TRBJ1-2,CASSLLNRGYTF,TGTGCCAGTTCACTTTTAAACCGTGGCTACACCTTC
NA,NA,TRBV7-2,TRBJ1-1,CASSLGGRLNTEAFF,TGTGCCAGCAGCTTAGGGGGCAGGCTGAACACTGAAGCTTTCTTT
NA,TRBD1,TRBV6-5,TRBJ1-6,CASSYLGQGNSPLHF,TGTGCCAGCAGTTACCTGGGACAGGGGAATTCACCCCTCCACTTT
NA,TRBD1,TRBV4-3,TRBJ1-5,CASSAGTGQGGNQPQHF,TGCGCCAGCAGCGCCGGGACAGGGCAGGGTGGCAATCAGCCCCAGCATTTT
NA,NA,TRBV12-3/TRBV12-4,TRBJ1-2,CASRRRQNYGYTF,TGTGCCAGCCGAAGAAGACAAAACTATGGCTACACCTTC